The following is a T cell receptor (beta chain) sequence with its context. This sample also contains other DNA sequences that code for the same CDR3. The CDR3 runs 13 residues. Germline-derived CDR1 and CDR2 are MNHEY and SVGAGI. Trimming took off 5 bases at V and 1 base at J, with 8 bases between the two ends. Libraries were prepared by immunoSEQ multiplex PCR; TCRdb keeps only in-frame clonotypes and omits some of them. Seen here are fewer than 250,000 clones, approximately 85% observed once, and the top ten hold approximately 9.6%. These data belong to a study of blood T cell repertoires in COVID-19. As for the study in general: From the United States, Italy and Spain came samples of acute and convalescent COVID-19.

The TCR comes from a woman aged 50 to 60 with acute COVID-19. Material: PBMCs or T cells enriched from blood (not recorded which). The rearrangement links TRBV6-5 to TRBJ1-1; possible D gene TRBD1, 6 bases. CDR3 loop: CASSLTGNTEAFF. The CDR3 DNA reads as TGTGCCAGCAGTCTGACAGGGAACACTGAAGCTTTCTTT.